What follows are 14 T cell receptor beta chains derived from one specimen sequenced in a study of cytomegalovirus exposure and HLA in healthy donors. Use of 60 Vbeta and 13 Jbeta primers characterized the PCR. Data came from immunoSEQ multiplex PCR; TCRdb stores just in-frame clones and leaves some out. The sample holds roughly 160,000 clones, 75% seen once. What was sequenced was PBMCs. The receptors derive from a woman aged 40 to 50 in good health and CMV-seropositive.

The chain combines TRBV10-1 with TRBJ2-7; 11 bases align to TRBD2. CDR1 is WNHNN, CDR2 SYGVQD, per germline (reference sequence). The junction had 7 bases not matched to a gene; V was cut back by 2 bases and J by 4 bases. The CDR3 length is 16 residues. The CDR3 sequence is CASSERQRLAGYEQYF. CDR3 in DNA: TGCGCCAGCAGTGAGAGACAACGACTAGCGGGGTACGAGCAGTACTTC.

V and J are TRBV19 and TRBJ2-4; 7 bases are shared with TRBD2. CDR1 and CDR2 from the germline V gene are LNHDA and SQIVND (reference sequence). The CDR3 sequence is 15 residues long. J gave up 0 bases and V 6 bases, and 5 bases lay outside the gene matches. DNA of the CDR3: TGTGCCAGTAGCCTAGCGGTTCTAGCCAAAAACATTCAGTACTTC. This codes for CASSLAVLAKNIQYF.

With respect to this clone: Germline and junction disagree at one end, which may indicate a read error. The J gene is TRBJ2-7, the V gene TRBV30, with 7 positions matching TRBD1. CDR1 GTSNPN and CDR2 SVGIG come from the germline V gene (reference sequence). This CDR3 comprises 13 residues. The CDR3 DNA reads TGTGCCTGGGGTGTATCAGGGGGTTACGAGCAGTACTTC. Translating it yields CAWGVSGGYEQYF.

Turning to this clone: Other DNA sequences of this sample code for an identical CDR3. V usage is TRBV15 and J usage is TRBJ1-1, with unresolved D. Germline V CDR1 and CDR2: LNHNV, YYDKDF (reference sequence). The CDR3 extends over 13 amino acids. The V gene lost 1 base and the J gene lost 4 bases, with 7 bases spanning the gap. The CDR3 sequence: CATSRAGGTEAFF. In DNA form, the CDR3 reads TGTGCCACCAGCAGAGCGGGTGGCACTGAAGCTTTCTTT.

This clone showed up many times. The chain has TRBV10-1 and TRBJ2-1; TRBD2 aligns across 11 bases. Germline V gene sequence: CDR1 WNHNN, CDR2 SYGVQD (reference sequence). The CDR3 covers 16 residues. With V trimmed by 6 bases and J by 2 bases, 6 bases remained unmatched. The CDR3 here is CASSVLAGGPYNEQFF. CDR3 sequence (DNA): TGCGCCAGCAGCGTCTTAGCGGGAGGGCCCTACAATGAGCAGTTCTTC.

This chain's CDR3 is CASSLRRGGEPQHF. The CDR3, as DNA: TGTGCCAGCAGTCTACGGCGAGGGGGGGAGCCCCAGCATTTT. The chain combines TRBV27 with TRBJ1-5; tentatively, D is TRBD1 (6 bases). Germline CDR1 is MNHEY and CDR2 is SMNVEV (reference sequence). This CDR3 is 14 amino acids long. V lost 5 bases and J 8 bases, leaving 16 bases between the germline ends.

The chain employs TRBV29-1 and TRBJ1-2; 7 bases agree with TRBD1. The CDR3 extends over 15 amino acids. CDR1 and CDR2 (germline): SQVTM, ANQGSEA. V lost 0 bases and J lost 2; bases outside the gene matches: 6. CDR3 coding DNA: TGCAGCGTTGAAGATAAGAAGGACAGGAACTATGGCTACACCTTC. Encoded protein: CSVEDKKDRNYGYTF.

The chain combines TRBV28 with TRBJ2-7; D is undetermined. CDR1 is MDHEN and CDR2 is SYDVKM in the germline V gene. V dropped 10 bases and J dropped 5 bases, with 12 bases sitting between them. The CDR3 loop spans 11 amino acids. CDR3 residues: CATSDPDEQYF. The CDR3 nucleotides read TGTGCCACCTCAGATCCCGACGAGCAGTACTTC. Full variable domain (remainder filled in from reference TRBV28 and TRBJ2-7): DVKVTQSSRYLVKRTGEKVFLECVQDMDHENMFWYRQDPGLGLRLIYFSYDVKMKEKGDIPEGYSVSREKKERFSLILESASTNQTSMYLCATSDPDEQYFGPGTRLTVT.

V is TRBV19 and J is TRBJ1-5; 7 bases fit TRBD1. V dropped 5 bases and J dropped 2; count of bases not matched to a gene: 9. Germline V gene sequence: CDR1 LNHDA, CDR2 SQIVND (reference sequence). This CDR3 is built from 16 residues. CDR3 sequence: CASSLAGGSGNQPQHF. As DNA, the CDR3 is TGTGCCAGTAGTCTGGCAGGGGGAAGTGGCAATCAGCCCCAGCATTTT.

This sequence joins TRBV18 and TRBJ2-2; possibly TRBD2 for D (6 bases). This CDR3 has 18 residues. With 3 bases removed from V and 4 bases from J, the gap between germline ends came to 21 bases. Germline CDR1 reads KGHSH; CDR2 reads LQKENI. Here the CDR3 reads CASSPPLDGGRGTGELFF. The CDR3 region has the DNA TGTGCCAGCTCACCCCCTCTGGACGGGGGTCGAGGCACCGGGGAGCTGTTTTTT. Together with reference TRBV18 and TRBJ2-2, the CDR3 gives the full variable domain: NAGVMQNPRHLVRRRGQEARLRCSPMKGHSHVYWYRQLPEEGLKFMVYLQKENIIDESGMPKERFSAEFPKEGPSILRIQQVVRGDSAAYFCASSPPLDGGRGTGELFFGEGSRLTVL.

The chain joins TRBV9 to TRBJ2-2; 8 nucleotides match TRBD1. The ends lost 3 bases at V and 4 bases at J; junction bases unmatched: 5. Looked up from germline, CDR1 is SGDLS and CDR2 is YYNGEE. The CDR3 has 15 residues. CDR3 residues: CASSGQGAPTGELFF. Here the CDR3 DNA reads TGTGCCAGCAGCGGGCAGGGGGCGCCCACCGGGGAGCTGTTTTTT.

Concerning this clone itself: This CDR3 is also generated by other DNA sequences in the sample. The rearrangement uses TRBV6-5 and TRBJ2-2, with D possibly TRBD1 on 6 matching bases. From germline, CDR1 is MNHEY and CDR2 SVGAGI. The CDR3 extends over 15 amino acids. V lost 2 bases and J 5 bases, leaving 12 bases between the germline ends. This CDR3 is CASSYEGQRTGELFF. The CDR3 DNA sequence: TGTGCCAGCAGTTACGAGGGACAAAGAACCGGGGAGCTGTTTTTT.

This clone was found once. The chain is built from TRBV19 and TRBJ1-1; D ambiguous. The CDR3 has 11 amino acids. The V and J ends lost 2 bases and 8 bases respectively, with 6 bases between them. Germline V CDR1 and CDR2: LNHDA, SQIVND (reference sequence). The CDR3 loop reads CASSIPGEAFF. The CDR3 nucleotides are TGTGCCAGTAGTATACCAGGCGAAGCTTTCTTT.

The chain carries TRBV4-1 and TRBJ2-1; 12 nucleotides align to TRBD2. Germline trimming cut 2 bases from V and 4 bases from J; bases unmatched to any gene: 6. CDR3 size: 17 residues. CDR1 is MGHRA and CDR2 is YSYEKL in the germline V gene. The CDR3 reads CASSQPRTSGAYNEQFF. CDR3 coding DNA: TGCGCCAGCAGCCAACCCCGGACTAGCGGGGCTTACAATGAGCAGTTCTTC.